This T cell receptor (beta chain) was sequenced in a study of T cell responses to AZD1222 COVID-19 vaccine. Study results and limitations: Nearly half of spike-specific TCRs reportedly go after variant regions that carry no mutations.

The assay was immunoSEQ multiplex PCR, and TCRdb's table has in-frame clones only and misses some. The sample has 150,000 to 200,000 clones, about nine tenths seen once. For this clone: Its matching antigen is unknown.

Doses given second, at about 4 or about 12 weeks, were pooled. V was trimmed by 9 bases and J by 0 bases, leaving 17 bases between them. The CDR3 loop spans 15 amino acids. The V gene's germline CDR1 is WNHNN and CDR2 SYGVQD (reference sequence). The clonotype was recovered from an adult who received the AZD1222 COVID-19 vaccine. V gene TRBV10-1 combines with J gene TRBJ2-5; possible D gene TRBD1, 6 bases. This sample comprised peripheral blood, obtained 28 days after the second AZD1222 dose. The CDR3 loop reads CASGLKRDNQETQYF. Here the CDR3 DNA reads TGCGCCAGTGGTCTTAAGAGGGACAACCAAGAGACCCAGTACTTC.